This T cell receptor beta chain was observed in a study of persistence of HIV-infected CD4 T cells. V shed 8 bases and J shed 7 bases, with 15 bases lying between them. The CDR3 spans 13 residues. The germline CDR1 and CDR2 sequences are WNHNN and SYGVQD (reference sequence). An overlapping HIV-1 Gag peptide pool stimulated these cells at 0.85 to 1 ug/peptide/mL. CD40L-negative CD69-negative CD45RO-high memory CD4+ T cells were sorted as populations depleted of antigen-responding cells. Adults with HIV-1 started suppressive ART while chronically infected. Study outcomes and limitations: Proviral oligoclonality tracked with TCR oligoclonality within the same sorted cells. Bulk TCR data could not be restricted to HIV-1-infected CMV-responding cells.

Sequencing used immunoSEQ version 4 in survey mode. Clones were sequenced by immunoSEQ multiplex PCR, and TCRdb holds only the in-frame ones, with some missing. The data hold about 64,000 clones, with roughly 77% observed a single time. About this clone: The antigen remains unidentified.

Sequenced material: CD4+ T cells sorted from PBMCs after approximately 20-hour stimulation, taken from a patient who received antiretroviral therapy. The V call is TRBV10-1, the J call TRBJ2-1, with D perhaps TRBD1 (6 bases). This sequence originates from an adult man with HIV who was CMV-seropositive. CDR3 sequence reads: CASSGDRANEQFF. CDR3 coding DNA: TGCGCCAGCTCAGGGGACCGGGCGAATGAGCAGTTCTTC.